Detailed here is one T cell receptor beta chain. This clone was picked up a small number of times. Its antigen is not yet known. Base-call qualities are not available, and no considerably larger clone is one nucleotide away. The sample belongs to a study of T cell responses to AZD1222 COVID-19 vaccine (TCRdb year 2021). Describing the broader study: A total of under 250 trial participants underwent TCR sequencing, of whom roughly 210 had received two doses of AZD1222 and approximately 25 had received two doses of the MenACWY control vaccine. Trial participants were enrolled by age into subgroups of 18-55, 56-69 and 70-plus years, and 148, 28 and 57 TCR-sequenced participants, respectively, were included in these subgroups.

The CDR3 regions of human TCRbeta chains were subjected to immunosequencing. The authors processed their data as follows. Repertoire TCRs were checked for matches against a reference library of SARS-CoV-2-specific TCRs that had been generated using the MIRA antigen-specificity platform. Breadth was defined as the fraction of unique TCRs that were SARS-CoV-2-associated. Depth was defined as the fraction of total T cells that were SARS-CoV-2-associated. Using the MIRA data, each spike-specific TCR was mapped to the spike region that the TCR reacts to and placed in a CD4 or CD8 class. Log10-transformed breadth and depth values were compared by one-way ANOVA with Sidak's multiple comparisons tests. In TCRdb, the immuneACCESS table is reduced to in-frame sequences with V and J assigned. These tables do not hold every clone; where another copy was compared, an unresolved V gene accounts for under half, and the others remain unexplained. D and trimming were read from the DNA, whereas the V and J calls and clone size are those reported in that table. Counted in this sample were about 150,000 clones; about 90% of them appeared once. About a tenth of the sample belongs to the ten largest clones.

General findings and caveats noted by the study authors: Conclusions about previously exposed vaccinees are limited because only five or six AZD1222 recipients were SARS-CoV-2 seropositive at baseline. The 56-69-year group was small, and its depth increase did not reach significance, likely because of low power. Reportedly, close to half of the unique spike-specific TCRs recognized epitopes lying outside the regions that are mutated in the B.1.351 and B.1.1.7 variants. Most participants were white British and females outnumbered males, and the authors suggested that clonal diversity may have been underestimated. Spike-specific TCR breadth and depth rose significantly after two AZD1222 doses compared with day 0 and with MenACWY recipients. Because no day 14 peak-response samples were available, the repertoires could be characterized only after the peak T cell response. Vaccine-associated CD4 TCRs spanned the whole spike protein, with dominant responses in regions 160-218 and 743-854.

The CDR3 covers 15 residues, taking in both the cysteine and the phenylalanine. This entry keeps only the CDR3 DNA: 45 bases, framed from base 1. For this chain, trimming is 2 bases at the V end and 3 bases at the J end, and the number of junction bases without a gene match is 4. The germline V gene encodes CDR1 SGHVS and CDR2 FQNEAQ. The time point label, as the study defines it: about 28 days (+/-7) after the second vaccine dose. AZD1222 recipients whose second dose came at about 4 weeks and those whose second dose came at about 12 weeks were combined into one group, since spike-specific TCR depth and breadth did not differ between the two schedules. Vaccinee samples came from UK trials COV001 and COV002, including a single-blind randomized controlled phase 2/3 trial of AZD1222 (ChAdOx1 nCoV-19) in healthy adults. For TCRbeta chain sequencing, PBMC samples from trial participants were taken at day 0 and at day 28 after the second dose.

This sequence was found in an adult who received the AZD1222 COVID-19 vaccine. The specimen comprised peripheral blood, sampled 28 days after the second AZD1222 dose. The rearrangement combines TRBV7-8 with TRBJ1-5; 7 central nucleotides agree with TRBD1. Here is the DNA: TGTGCCAGCAGCTTAAGACAGGGAAACAATCAGCCCCAGCATTTT. It specifies CASSLRQGNNQPQHF.